Sequencing of this T cell receptor beta chain was carried out in a study of T cells in women clearing cervical HPV infection. As for the study in general: Cases: HPV16-related CIN3 or worse on histology, a couple of invasive cancers.

Turning to this clone: No antigen is known for it. The read finishes 3 residues shy of the CDR3 end, and the germline J gene is used to complete it.

The CDR3 totals 14 residues. CDR1 MNHEY and CDR2 SVGEGT come from the germline V gene. The V and J ends lost 6 bases and 5 bases respectively, with 16 bases between them. Findings and limits, study-wide: Richness differences could reflect unmeasured T-cell content per sample.

Some clones are missing from TCRdb's copy, which holds only in-frame ones; the method was immunoSEQ multiplex PCR. The sample has approximately 15,000 clones, and its top ten clones hold around 8%. Each participant carried one incident cervical HPV16 infection only. Dot-blot hybridization genotyped cervical HPV amplified with MY09/MY11 PCR. V is TRBV6-2 or TRBV6-3 and J is TRBJ1-1, with D hard to call. Sequencing input: blood buffy coat. This TCR derives from a woman aged 18 to 75 with a cervical HPV16 infection that either progressed to CIN3+ or cleared (not recorded which). Partial CDR3 DNA: TGTGCCAGCAGACGGACTCTAAAAGGAACTGAA. Its translation: CASRRTLKGTE. The complete CDR3 reads CASRRTLKGTEAFF.